This passage covers 22 T cell receptor beta chains from one sample sequenced in a study of vaccination effects on CD4 cells after COVID-19. Assay: immunoSEQ multiplex PCR; the TCRdb copy retains only in-frame clones and omits some. Of about 24,000 clones detected, 60% to 80% appear once; the ten largest clones hold approximately 20%. Which antigens these TCRs recognize remains unknown. Before sequencing took place, the ViraFEST assay used viral peptide pools to expand antigen-specific CD4+ T cells. CD4+ T cell isolation took place after about 11 days of culture. All participants had two doses of either the BNT162b2 or mRNA-1273 vaccine. Here the sequenced sample was CD4+ T cells from PBMCs cultured with HCoV-NL63 spike peptides, taken after COVID-19 vaccination. The receptors here all came from a human donor who received a COVID-19 vaccine.

This chain joins TRBV11-2 and TRBJ2-5, with 8 positions matching TRBD2. The CDR3 runs to 14 residues. With 0 bases clipped from V and 7 bases from J, the junction kept 4 bases outside the gene matches. Germline CDR1 and CDR2: SGHAT and FQNNGV. CDR3 DNA: TGTGCCAGCAGCTTAGAAACGGGACTAGGGACCCAGTACTTC. Its protein is CASSLETGLGTQYF. Supplemented by reference TRBV11-2 and TRBJ2-5, the full variable domain reads EAGVAQSPRYKIIEKRQSVAFWCNPISGHATLYWYQQILGQGPKLLIQFQNNGVVDDSQLPKDRFSAERLKGVDSTLKIQPAKLEDSAVYLCASSLETGLGTQYFGPGTRLLVL.

The chain is built from TRBV28 and TRBJ1-4; unclear D gene. CDR3 length: 15 residues. Trimming stripped 2 bases from V and 10 bases from J, with 17 bases between. Germline CDR1 reads MDHEN; CDR2 reads SYDVKM. The CDR3 is CASSLVQSPDGKLFF. For the CDR3, the DNA is TGTGCCAGCAGTTTAGTCCAAAGCCCCGACGGAAAACTGTTTTTT.

The chain uses TRBV27 and TRBJ2-1; D unclear. Trimming left V 0 bases short and J 8 bases short, with 11 bases between. The CDR3 is 14 amino acids. The germline V gene encodes CDR1 MNHEY and CDR2 SMNVEV (reference sequence). The CDR3 sequence is CASSLSMVGYEQFF. The CDR3 bases are TGTGCCAGCAGTTTATCGATGGTGGGCTATGAGCAGTTCTTC.

About this clone itself: Germline and junction disagree at one end, which may indicate a read error. V is TRBV7-7 and J is TRBJ2-2; maybe TRBD2 (5 bases). The CDR3 spans 15 residues. Germline lookup yields CDR1 SSHAT and CDR2 FNYEAQ (reference sequence). CDR3 nucleotides: TGTGCTAGCAGTACGGGGTTAGCAAACACCGGGGAGCTGTTTTTT. It codes for CASSTGLANTGELFF.

The chain joins TRBV4-2 to TRBJ2-7; D call uncertain. CDR3 length: 14 amino acids. Germline CDR1 and CDR2: LGHNA and YNFKEQ. V was shortened by 1 base and J by 2 bases, with 9 bases between the two germline ends. DNA for the CDR3: TGTGCCAGCAGCCAAGGGCTCCTGGCCTACGAGCAGTACTTC. It is translated as CASSQGLLAYEQYF.

V and J are TRBV12-3 or TRBV12-4 and TRBJ2-7; D tentatively fits TRBD1 or TRBD2 (5 bases each). The CDR3 sequence is 13 residues long. V lost 5 bases and J 2 bases, leaving 10 bases between the germline ends. The CDR3 DNA reads TGTGCCAGCAGTGGGACCAAGACCTACGAGCAGTACTTC. Its translation is CASSGTKTYEQYF.

The table lists this clone with a few counts. The chain carries TRBV10-3 and TRBJ2-1; 11 bases agree with TRBD2. The CDR3 has 15 amino acids. Trimming at V came to 8 bases and at J to 6 bases, leaving 9 bases not matched to a gene. Looked up from germline, CDR1 is ENHRY and CDR2 is SYGVKD. The CDR3 DNA is TGTGCCATCGGTAGCCTAGCGGGAGGAAGCAATGAGCAGTTCTTC. Amino acid sequence: CAIGSLAGGSNEQFF.

This clone is a singleton in its sample. The chain employs TRBV28 and TRBJ1-3, with 7 bases fitting TRBD1. The CDR3 sequence is 17 residues long. The ends lost 5 bases at V and 4 bases at J; junction bases unmatched: 14. CDR1 is MDHEN, CDR2 SYDVKM, per germline. The CDR3 loop reads CASSQTDRVLRGNTIYF. The CDR3, as DNA: TGTGCCAGCAGTCAGACTGACAGGGTGTTGCGGGGAAACACCATATATTTT.

The gene calls are TRBV2 and TRBJ2-1; 7 bases are a match to TRBD2. Per germline, CDR1 SNHLY and CDR2 FYNNEI. The CDR3 is 15 amino acids. The V segment lost 9 bases and the J segment 8 bases; nucleotides outside the gene matches: 16. The CDR3: CASTPEGGFFYEQFF. In DNA, the CDR3 is TGTGCCAGTACCCCGGAGGGAGGGTTTTTCTATGAGCAGTTCTTC.

J is TRBJ1-1 and V is TRBV19; D gene uncertain. The CDR3 sequence is 15 residues long. CDR1 and CDR2 from the germline V gene are LNHDA and SQIVND (reference sequence). Trimming removed 4 bases at V and 0 bases at J, with 12 bases between. The CDR3 region has the DNA TGTGCCAGTAGTAAGCAGAGCTCAATGAACACTGAAGCTTTCTTT. Translation: CASSKQSSMNTEAFF.

The rearrangement joins TRBV2 to TRBJ2-5, with D perhaps matching TRBD1 (5 bases). CDR1 and CDR2 from the germline V gene are SNHLY and FYNNEI. The CDR3 covers 15 residues. The germline V and J ends were trimmed by 6 bases and 5 bases, with 19 bases remaining between them. CDR3 residues: CASSIQGSRRETQYF. CDR3 DNA sequence: TGTGCCAGCAGCATTCAGGGATCACGGCGGGAGACCCAGTACTTC.

This rearrangement joins TRBV15 to TRBJ2-1, with 11 bases matching TRBD2. The J segment lost 7 bases and the V segment lost 0 bases, leaving 8 bases of the junction unmatched. CDR1 LNHNV and CDR2 YYDKDF come from the germline V gene (reference sequence). The CDR3 loop spans 17 amino acids. In DNA, the CDR3 is TGTGCCACCAGCAGAGATCCGGGACTAGCGGTGGGGAATGAGCAGTTCTTC. It codes for CATSRDPGLAVGNEQFF.

Comment on this clone: A junction boundary mismatches the germline segment, possibly from a read error. V gene TRBV7-7 combines with J gene TRBJ2-3; D is possibly TRBD2 (6 bases). The germline CDR1 and CDR2 sequences are SSHAT and FNYEAQ (reference sequence). CDR3 length: 15 residues. CDR3 nucleotides: TGTGCTAGCAGCTTAGGAGGGATGAAGACAGATACGCAGTATTTT. Translated: CASSLGGMKTDTQYF.

This chain joins TRBV5-1 and TRBJ2-6; D is unresolved. Germline V lookup: CDR1 SGHRS, CDR2 YFSETQ. CDR3 length equals 15 residues. Trimming took off 0 bases at V and 4 bases at J, with 8 bases between the two ends. The CDR3 nucleotides are TGCGCCAGCAGCTTGGGGCTGACCGGGGCCAACGTCCTGACTTTC. Amino acids: CASSLGLTGANVLTF. Complete variable domain (other parts from reference TRBV5-1 and TRBJ2-6): KAGVTQTPRYLIKTRGQQVTLSCSPISGHRSVSWYQQTPGQGLQFLFEYFSETQRNKGNFPGRFSGRQFSNSRSEMNVSTLELGDSALYLCASSLGLTGANVLTFGAGSRLTVL.

This chain uses TRBV4-2 with TRBJ2-7, with D maybe TRBD2 (6 bases). V gave up 3 bases and J gave up 7 bases, with 19 bases separating them. The CDR3 sequence is 15 residues long. Germline values: CDR1 LGHNA, CDR2 YNFKEQ. The CDR3, as DNA: TGTGCCAGCAGCCAGTCGGGGGACCACGCCAAGGAGCAGTACTTC. Its translation is CASSQSGDHAKEQYF.

The chain recombines TRBV19 with TRBJ1-3; 8 bases agree with TRBD1. The CDR3 runs 16 residues. The V gene's germline CDR1 is LNHDA and CDR2 SQIVND (reference sequence). The V and J ends lost 5 bases and 0 bases, in that order; junction bases with no gene match: 6. CDR3 loop: CASSPRTGHSGNTIYF. CDR3 nucleotide sequence: TGTGCCAGTAGTCCCCGGACAGGGCACTCTGGAAACACCATATATTTT. The variable domain in full, completed from reference TRBV19 and TRBJ1-3, reads DGGITQSPKYLFRKEGQNVTLSCEQNLNHDAMYWYRQDPGQGLRLIYYSQIVNDFQKGDIAEGYSVSREKKESFPLTVTSAQKNPTAFYLCASSPRTGHSGNTIYFGEGSWLTVV.

The chain employs TRBV7-2 and TRBJ2-1; 9 bases fit TRBD2. Trimming took 5 bases from V and 2 from J; bases not matched to a gene: 4. This CDR3 region has 15 residues. The germline V gene has CDR1 SGHTA and CDR2 FQGNSA. CDR3 sequence reads: CASSLQRGAYNEQFF. The CDR3 DNA reads TGTGCCAGCAGCCTCCAGCGGGGGGCCTACAATGAGCAGTTCTTC.

The chain is built from TRBV6-4 and TRBJ2-1, with TRBD1 matching 7 bases. In germline, CDR1 is MRHNA, CDR2 SNTAGT. The V segment lost 0 bases and the J segment 6 bases; nucleotides outside the gene matches: 8. CDR3 length: 16 amino acids. In DNA, the CDR3 is TGTGCCAGCAGTGACTCTCCGACAGGGCTGTTCAATGAGCAGTTCTTC. Translated, it gives CASSDSPTGLFNEQFF.

This clone was recorded a few times. The CDR3 sequence: CASSKGSRGGTGELFF. DNA for the CDR3: TGTGCCAGCAGCAAAGGAAGCAGGGGAGGCACCGGGGAGCTGTTTTTT. The V and J genes are TRBV21-1 and TRBJ2-2. TRBV21-1 is a recognized pseudogene. This CDR3 is 16 amino acids long.

The CDR3 sequence: CASSSGTGGPGANVLTF. The CDR3 bases are TGTGCCAGCAGCTCCGGGACAGGGGGCCCTGGGGCCAACGTCCTGACTTTC. The chain combines TRBV5-6 with TRBJ2-6, with TRBD1 matching over 12 bases. The CDR3 covers 17 residues. The V gene end was trimmed by 3 bases and the J gene end by 2 bases; junction bases not matched to a gene: 3. CDR1 SGHDT and CDR2 YYEEEE come from the germline V gene.

This clone came up a few times. This chain connects TRBV19 to TRBJ1-6, with D maybe TRBD1 (6 bases). Trimming cost V 7 bases and J 9 bases, with 16 bases left between them. The length of the CDR3 is 14 residues. Germline loops: CDR1 LNHDA, CDR2 SQIVND (reference sequence). CDR3 amino acids: CASKVPGASSPLHF. In DNA, the CDR3 is TGTGCCAGTAAGGTGCCGGGGGCGAGTTCACCCCTCCACTTT.

The chain employs TRBV5-1 and TRBJ2-5; 9 bases line up with TRBD1. Trimming cost V 4 bases and J 6 bases; bases outside gene matches: 4. Germline CDR1 SGHRS, CDR2 YFSETQ. This CDR3 spans 13 amino acids. DNA of the CDR3: TGCGCCAGCAGCCCGGGACAGGGAAAGACCCAGTACTTC. It translates to CASSPGQGKTQYF.